The 12 T cell receptor beta chains below were found in one sample sequenced in a study of blood T cell repertoires in COVID-19. Here immunoSEQ multiplex PCR was the method, and the copy in TCRdb shows in-frame clones only, minus some. The data contain some 300,000 clones, 70% to 90% of them seen just once; the ten biggest clones take up roughly 6.3%. Sequenced sample: peripheral blood. Receptor source: a woman aged 50 to 65 with COVID-19, enrolled during active disease.

The chain combines TRBV15 with TRBJ2-7; 8 nucleotides align to TRBD1. The CDR3 consists of 15 residues. Germline CDR1 and CDR2: LNHNV and YYDKDF (reference sequence). Unmatched junction bases numbered 9, after V lost 1 base and J lost 7 bases. The CDR3 spells CATSRGGQEAREQYF. CDR3 DNA sequence: TGTGCCACCAGCAGAGGGGGACAGGAGGCAAGGGAGCAGTACTTC. Full variable domain (remainder filled in from reference TRBV15 and TRBJ2-7): DAMVIQNPRYQVTQFGKPVTLSCSQTLNHNVMYWYQQKSSQAPKLLFHYYDKDFNNEADTPDNFQSRRPNTSFCFLDIRSPGLGDTAMYLCATSRGGQEAREQYFGPGTRLTVT.

This chain uses TRBV5-4 with TRBJ2-3; tentatively, D is TRBD1 (5 bases). This CDR3 contains 13 residues. With 4 bases removed from V and 2 bases from J, the gap between germline ends came to 8 bases. Germline CDR1 and CDR2: SGHNT and YYREEE (reference sequence). The CDR3 sequence: CASSDRNTDTQYF. CDR3 DNA sequence: TGTGCCAGCAGCGACAGAAACACAGATACGCAGTATTTT.

The chain couples TRBV6-2 or TRBV6-3 to TRBJ1-2, with D uncertain. The CDR3 spans 13 residues. V was trimmed by 2 bases and J by 6 bases, leaving 10 bases between them. The germline CDR1 and CDR2 sequences are MNHEY and SVGEGT. The CDR3 region has the DNA TGTGCCAGCAGTTACCGACAACACAATGGCTACACCTTC. This codes for CASSYRQHNGYTF.

The sample holds a few counts of this clone. A far larger clone is one base from this, pointing to a likely read error. The V gene is TRBV11-1, the J gene TRBJ2-1, with a weak D call TRBD2 (7 bases). CDR1 and CDR2 (germline): SGHAT, FQDESV (reference sequence). Trimming stripped 3 bases from V and 7 bases from J, with 13 bases between. This CDR3 is 14 amino acids long. This CDR3 is CASSFGGGPNEQFF. For the CDR3, the DNA is TGTGCCAGCAGCTTTGGGGGGGGGCCAAATGAGCAGTTCTTC.

The chain links TRBV19 to TRBJ1-3, with TRBD1 identical over 8 bases. Germline V gene data show CDR1 as LNHDA and CDR2 as SQIVND (reference sequence). V trimming: 3 bases; J trimming: 1 base; junction bases outside the gene matches: 5. The CDR3 runs 16 residues. CDR3 sequence reads: CASSIAGTGSGNTIYF. In DNA, the CDR3 is TGTGCCAGTAGTATTGCCGGGACAGGATCTGGAAACACCATATATTTT.

This clone was seen just once. This chain links TRBV20-1 with TRBJ2-7, with 10 positions matching TRBD2. CDR1 is DFQATT and CDR2 is SNEGSKA in the germline V gene (reference sequence). Germline trimming cut 3 bases from V and 2 bases from J; bases unmatched to any gene: 4. The CDR3 loop spans 14 amino acids. The CDR3 DNA reads TGCAGTGCTAGTACTAGCGGGATCGCCTACGAGCAGTACTTC. Translated: CSASTSGIAYEQYF.

The J gene is TRBJ2-7, the V gene TRBV19, with 12 bases identical to TRBD1. This CDR3 is built from 16 residues. J was trimmed by 0 bases and V by 3 bases; bases with no gene match: 3. Germline V gene lookup returns CDR1 LNHDA and CDR2 SQIVND (reference sequence). The CDR3 DNA reads TGTGCCAGTAGTATGGGGGGACAGGGGGCCTCCTACGAGCAGTACTTC. This sequence encodes CASSMGGQGASYEQYF.

As regards this clone: Other DNA sequences in the sample encode the same CDR3. The V gene is TRBV18, the J gene TRBJ1-2, with 7 bases lining up with TRBD1. Per germline, CDR1 KGHSH and CDR2 LQKENI. The CDR3 runs 14 residues. Germline trimming cut 0 bases from V and 2 bases from J; bases unmatched to any gene: 0. CDR3 region: CASSPPGQNYGYTF. The CDR3 DNA follows: TGTGCCAGCTCACCACCGGGACAGAACTATGGCTACACCTTC.

The chain combines TRBV5-5 with TRBJ2-5, with D perhaps TRBD2 (5 bases). V lost 0 bases, J lost 5 bases, and 17 bases lay in between. The CDR3 is 16 residues long. From germline, CDR1 is SGHKS and CDR2 YYEKEE (reference sequence). CDR3 amino acids: CASSLDGGKGGETQYF. CDR3 in DNA: TGTGCCAGCAGCTTGGATGGTGGGAAGGGCGGGGAGACCCAGTACTTC.

This chain uses TRBV7-2 with TRBJ2-3; 10 bases are shared with TRBD2. The CDR3 length is 16 residues. From germline, CDR1 is SGHTA and CDR2 FQGNSA. Trimming took 1 base from V and 1 from J; bases not matched to a gene: 2. CDR3 amino acids: CASSLGGTSGTDTQYF. The CDR3, as DNA: TGTGCCAGCAGCTTAGGCGGGACTAGCGGCACAGATACGCAGTATTTT.

The rearrangement uses TRBV5-6 and TRBJ2-2; possibly TRBD1 for D (6 bases). The V gene's germline CDR1 is SGHDT and CDR2 YYEEEE. CDR3 length: 14 residues. Trimming stripped 4 bases from V and 6 bases from J, with 13 bases between. CDR3 DNA: TGTGCCAGCAGCCCACCACAGGGCCCCGGGGAGCTGTTTTTT. Encoded protein: CASSPPQGPGELFF.

This clone occurred once. The chain employs TRBV7-2 and TRBJ2-3, with 7 bases fitting TRBD2. CDR3 length equals 17 residues. The germline V gene encodes CDR1 SGHTA and CDR2 FQGNSA. Trimming took 1 base from V and 3 from J; bases not matched to a gene: 10. The CDR3 DNA follows: TGTGCCAGCAGCTTAGGAATTAGGGCGGGAGTGACAGATACGCAGTATTTT. Its protein is CASSLGIRAGVTDTQYF.